The T cell receptor beta chain under discussion was sequenced for a study of CD4 and CD8 cells across lung adenocarcinoma regions (dated by TCRdb to 2017 to 2018). In the study overall: To look at intratumor heterogeneity in the T cell receptor repertoire, the study compared tumor centers against tumor margins.

This clonotype has ten or more counts. This clone's antigen is unknown. Base qualities were left out, and no much larger clone turns up one base away. V is pruned by 0 bases and J by 9 bases, leaving 7 bases of the junction without a gene match. Counted from cysteine to phenylalanine, this CDR3 has 17 amino acids. Only CDR3 DNA remains: 51 bases, in frame from the first base. CDR1 MNHNS and CDR2 SASEGT were looked up in the germline V gene. The donors were patients who had localized lung adenocarcinoma, which is a subtype of non-small cell lung cancer. The margins of localized lung adenocarcinomas were where the samples came from. For TCR repertoire analysis, CD8+ T cells taken from tumor tissue were profiled apart from CD4+ T cells. Libraries were prepared through PCR. The instrument was a HiSeq X Ten. TCRdb applied fastp at Q25 and MiXCR to the public reads, then kept only in-frame beta chains. Every CDR3 protein is listed once, alongside the most common genes and DNA of its rows. For this sample there are some 10,000 distinct CDR3 sequences; approximately 50% appear just once. The leading ten clones occupy about 88% of the sample.

The clonotype originates from a male donor with lung adenocarcinoma. The CD4 and CD8 labels of this study may be unreliable. In this chain, TRBV6-1 is recombined with TRBJ2-1; 14 of the junction bases match TRBD2. The sequenced material came from CD8+ T cells from the margin of a lung tumor. What this sample's cell subset or site label stands for: tumor margin region. The CDR3 region: CASSEATSGRVWGEQFF. The DNA sequence is TGTGCCAGCAGTGAAGCGACTAGCGGGAGGGTGTGGGGTGAGCAGTTCTTC.